This T cell receptor beta chain was captured by sequencing in a study of beta chain features in type 1 diabetes. As to this clone: Its antigen is unknown.

Study outcomes and limitations: High-TCR-expressing cells could be over-represented by cDNA sequencing. Shorter templates might be favored by PCR, and equally so in patients and in controls. A pattern of fewer insertions and more deletions at VDJ junctions was seen in type 1 diabetes patients. Researchers report that Type 1 diabetes patients had moderately but significantly shorter TCRB CDR3s across all four CD4+ subsets.

CD4+ cells of the naive, central memory, regulatory and stem cell-like memory types were sorted via CD45RO/CCR7/CD25/CD127/CD95/CD27. As every portion of the isolated RNA was reverse transcribed, the sequencing read expressed TCRB transcripts. Only in-frame clones appear in the TCRdb table, and some are missing; sequencing was by immunoSEQ multiplex PCR. This repertoire shows hundreds of thousands of clones, roughly 12% found once; its top ten account for 0.022%. Trimming pared 4 bases from V and 9 bases from J, leaving 23 bases between. This CDR3 contains 16 residues. Germline V CDR1 and CDR2: SGHDT, YYEEEE.

The chain couples TRBV5-6 to TRBJ2-1; a weak D match, TRBD2 (7 bases). The source is a man aged 18 to 35 with type 1 diabetes. The sample comprised naive CD4+ T cells from blood. For the CDR3, the DNA is TGTGCCAGCAGCAGACCCGCGGGGGCTCCCTGGAGTGAGCAGTTCTTC. Its translation: CASSRPAGAPWSEQFF.